Presented here are 22 T cell receptor beta chains from one specimen sequenced in a study of cytomegalovirus exposure and HLA in healthy donors (dated by TCRdb to 2017 to 2019). The library was prepared using the immunoSEQ multiplex PCR assay. A mixture of 60 forward primers for TCR Vbeta segments and 13 reverse primers for TCR Jbeta segments was used in the multiplex PCR. The source is immuneACCESS, and TCRdb retained only in-frame sequences with V and J called. Part of the clones is not carried over; for the studies checked, unresolved V genes explain less than half of this, and the remainder is unexplained. The table for this sample lists some 110,000 clones; roughly four fifths of them were counted only once. About 2% of the sample lies in the top ten. Sample: PBMCs. These receptors originate from a man aged 45-65 years in good health and CMV-seronegative.

This clone was seen once. The rearrangement uses TRBV4-2 and TRBJ2-5, with TRBD2 identical over 9 bases. V was clipped by 4 bases and J by 2 bases; unmatched bases: 8. The CDR3 has 16 amino acids. Germline V gene sequence: CDR1 LGHNA, CDR2 YNFKEQ. The CDR3 DNA reads as TGTGCCAGCAGCCTCTTGACTAGCGGAGTGCAAGAGACCCAGTACTTC. Translating gives CASSLLTSGVQETQYF.

This chain joins TRBV4-1 and TRBJ2-2, with a weak D call TRBD2 (5 bases). The CDR3 length is 15 residues. V lost 1 base and J lost 0, with 6 bases in between. Germline lookup yields CDR1 MGHRA and CDR2 YSYEKL. The CDR3 nucleotides read TGCGCCAGCAGCCAAGGGCGGGCGAACACCGGGGAGCTGTTTTTT. This translates into CASSQGRANTGELFF.

J is TRBJ1-4 and V is TRBV19; possible D gene TRBD1, 5 bases. V was pared by 0 bases and J by 7 bases, with 12 bases between. The CDR3 runs 15 residues. Germline V lookup: CDR1 LNHDA, CDR2 SQIVND (reference sequence). CDR3 residues: CASSIDHRTGEKLFF. The CDR3 DNA reads TGTGCCAGTAGTATAGATCACAGAACAGGTGAAAAACTGTTTTTT.

Here the CDR3 reads CASSTRTDAEAFF. CDR3 nucleotide sequence: TGCGCCAGCAGCACCCGAACAGACGCTGAAGCTTTCTTT. The V and J genes are TRBV5-1 and TRBJ1-1; unclear D gene. The V gene lost 4 bases and the J gene lost 6 bases, with 13 bases spanning the gap. CDR3 size: 13 residues. Germline CDR1 is SGHRS and CDR2 is YFSETQ.

V gene TRBV2 combines with J gene TRBJ1-1; the D gene is possibly TRBD1 (6 bases). CDR3 size: 15 residues. V was trimmed by 2 bases and J by 0 bases, leaving 10 bases between them. The germline V gene has CDR1 SNHLY and CDR2 FYNNEI. CDR3 amino acids: CASSEQGQLNTEAFF. In DNA, the CDR3 is TGTGCCAGCAGTGAACAGGGGCAGCTGAACACTGAAGCTTTCTTT.

V and J are TRBV5-6 and TRBJ2-5; D unclear. CDR3 length equals 15 residues. The ends were cut back, 3 bases at V and 5 bases at J, with 17 bases in the middle. The germline V gene has CDR1 SGHDT and CDR2 YYEEEE. CDR3 sequence reads: CASSSNVGLTETQYF. CDR3 nucleotides: TGTGCCAGCAGCTCTAACGTGGGCCTTACCGAGACCCAGTACTTC.

The chain combines TRBV5-1 with TRBJ1-2; possible D gene TRBD1, 6 bases. The CDR3 runs to 12 residues. Per the germline V gene, CDR1 is SGHRS and CDR2 is YFSETQ. Deletions cut 0 bases from V and 8 bases from J, with 8 bases between. CDR3 nucleotide sequence: TGCGCCAGCAGCTTGGACAGGGACGGCTACACCTTC. Its translation: CASSLDRDGYTF.

This clone was counted only a few times. The rearrangement joins TRBV5-5 to TRBJ2-7; 9 bases are shared with TRBD1. Losses at the gene ends were 4 bases for V and 3 bases for J; bases not matched to a gene: 8. The CDR3 is 15 residues long. Germline V CDR1 and CDR2: SGHKS, YYEKEE (reference sequence). CDR3 DNA: TGTGCCAGCAGCAACCGGGACAGGGATGTCTACGAGCAGTACGTC. This encodes CASSNRDRDVYEQYV.

The V call is TRBV5-6, the J call TRBJ2-7, with TRBD1 matching over 7 bases. Germline V gene lookup returns CDR1 SGHDT and CDR2 YYEEEE. V lost 3 bases and J lost 6; bases outside the gene matches: 12. This CDR3 comprises 15 residues. CDR3 DNA sequence: TGTGCCAGCAGCTCGGTCCCGGGACAGAGGGGCGAGCAGTACTTC. Amino acids: CASSSVPGQRGEQYF.

The CDR3 coding sequence is TGTGCCTGGAGTGCCCGGACGGACTCAACTAATGAAAAACTGTTTTTT. Translation gives CAWSARTDSTNEKLFF. This chain connects TRBV30 to TRBJ1-4; D unclear. The CDR3 has 16 amino acids. Germline V gene sequence: CDR1 GTSNPN, CDR2 SVGIG (reference sequence). Trimming removed 1 base from V and 0 bases from J, with 12 bases in between.

This chain uses TRBV7-2 with TRBJ2-1, with D possibly being TRBD1 (6 bases). Trimming removed 5 bases from V and 2 bases from J, with 16 bases in between. This CDR3 is 16 amino acids long. Germline V gene lookup returns CDR1 SGHTA and CDR2 FQGNSA. CDR3 residues: CASSGRGQLTYNEQFF. The CDR3 DNA reads as TGTGCCAGCAGCGGACGAGGACAGCTTACCTACAATGAGCAGTTCTTC. Complete variable domain (other parts from reference TRBV7-2 and TRBJ2-1): GAGVSQSPSNKVTEKGKDVELRCDPISGHTALYWYRQSLGQGLEFLIYFQGNSAPDKSGLPSDRFSAERTGGSVSTLTIQRTQQEDSAVYLCASSGRGQLTYNEQFFGPGTRLTVL.

V usage is TRBV10-1 and J usage is TRBJ1-5; 8 bases align to TRBD1. Germline trimming cut 8 bases from V and 3 bases from J; bases unmatched to any gene: 3. CDR3 length equals 13 residues. Germline V gene sequence: CDR1 WNHNN, CDR2 SYGVQD (reference sequence). DNA for the CDR3: TGCGCCAGCTCGACAGGGGTCAATCAGCCCCAGCATTTT. Amino acids: CASSTGVNQPQHF.

This rearrangement joins TRBV19 to TRBJ2-3, with 8 bases that match TRBD2. CDR1 is LNHDA, CDR2 SQIVND, per germline (reference sequence). Trimming at V came to 5 bases and at J to 4 bases, leaving 8 bases not matched to a gene. This CDR3 comprises 15 residues. The CDR3 nucleotides read TGTGCCAGTAGTCCAACGGGGGGGAAGCCAGATACGCAGTATTTT. Its translation is CASSPTGGKPDTQYF.

The chain recombines TRBV6-1 with TRBJ2-7; TRBD2 matches 10 bases. The germline gives CDR1 MNHNS, CDR2 SASEGT. J was trimmed by 3 bases and V by 0 bases; bases with no gene match: 5. The length of the CDR3 is 16 residues. CDR3 amino acids: CASSEARLAGVYEQYV. The CDR3 bases are TGTGCCAGCAGTGAAGCAAGGCTAGCGGGGGTCTACGAGCAGTACGTC.

The chain uses TRBV28 and TRBJ1-3; the D is unclear. Trimming left V 3 bases short and J 0 bases short, with 9 bases between. There are 15 residues in the CDR3. Looked up from germline, CDR1 is MDHEN and CDR2 is SYDVKM. The CDR3 loop reads CASSFRPSSGNTIYF. In DNA, the CDR3 is TGTGCCAGCAGTTTCAGGCCCAGCTCTGGAAACACCATATATTTT.

Comment on this clone: Mismatch with germline at one junction end may stem from a read error. This chain links TRBV7-8 with TRBJ1-4, with D hard to call. The CDR3 is made up of 15 amino acids. In germline, CDR1 is SGHVS, CDR2 FQNEAQ. CDR3 amino acids: CASNLLNSDNEKLFF. CDR3 coding DNA: TGTGCCAGCAACTTATTGAACAGTGATAATGAAAAACTGTTTTTT.

V is TRBV2 and J is TRBJ1-1; D possibly corresponds to TRBD1 (5 bases). This CDR3 is 13 amino acids long. Trimming took off 6 bases at V and 3 bases at J, with 11 bases between the two ends. CDR1 and CDR2 from the germline V gene are SNHLY and FYNNEI. The CDR3 loop reads CASRLAGDTEAFF. The DNA of the CDR3 is TGTGCCAGCAGGTTAGCGGGGGACACTGAAGCTTTCTTT.

As concerns this clone: The junction does not match germline at one end; this may be a read error. The chain couples TRBV7-9 to TRBJ1-2; TRBD1 is a possible D gene (6 bases). The CDR3 sequence is 15 residues long. Germline CDR1 reads SEHNR; CDR2 reads FQNEAQ (reference sequence). CDR3 bases: TGTGCCAGCAGTTTAGCCGTTCCAGGGGACGATGGCTACACCTTC. Translating it yields CASSLAVPGDDGYTF.

The J gene is TRBJ1-5, the V gene TRBV9; D gene uncertain. V shed 4 bases and J shed 7 bases, with 21 bases lying between them. The CDR3 is 16 amino acids. CDR1 and CDR2 (germline): SGDLS, YYNGEE. The CDR3 nucleotides read TGTGCCAGCAGCCCCCACGGGGATTCAGGTAGGCAGCCCCAGCATTTT. Its protein is CASSPHGDSGRQPQHF.

A few counts support this clone. V usage is TRBV29-1 and J usage is TRBJ2-1; 10 bases map to TRBD1. Germline CDR1 is SQVTM and CDR2 is ANQGSEA. J lost 10 bases, V lost 7 bases, and 7 bases had no gene match. The CDR3 is 12 amino acids. CDR3 coding DNA: TGCAGCGGGACCGAGACAGGGGGCGAGCAGTTCTTC. Residues: CSGTETGGEQFF.

This rearrangement joins TRBV6-1 to TRBJ1-5; perhaps TRBD1 as D (5 bases). V lost 7 bases and J lost 1, with 11 bases in between. The CDR3 sequence is 14 residues long. The germline V gene has CDR1 MNHNS and CDR2 SASEGT. CDR3 nucleotide sequence: TGTGCCAGCATTGAGGGGCTGAGCAATCAGCCCCAGCATTTT. Protein: CASIEGLSNQPQHF.

The chain combines TRBV10-3 with TRBJ1-2; 7 positions agree with TRBD1. This CDR3 is built from 15 residues. Germline V gene lookup returns CDR1 ENHRY and CDR2 SYGVKD. The V segment lost 8 bases and the J segment 3 bases; nucleotides outside the gene matches: 12. The CDR3 region is CAILDRQGSDYGYTF. As DNA, the CDR3 is TGTGCCATCTTAGACCGACAGGGCTCGGACTATGGCTACACCTTC.